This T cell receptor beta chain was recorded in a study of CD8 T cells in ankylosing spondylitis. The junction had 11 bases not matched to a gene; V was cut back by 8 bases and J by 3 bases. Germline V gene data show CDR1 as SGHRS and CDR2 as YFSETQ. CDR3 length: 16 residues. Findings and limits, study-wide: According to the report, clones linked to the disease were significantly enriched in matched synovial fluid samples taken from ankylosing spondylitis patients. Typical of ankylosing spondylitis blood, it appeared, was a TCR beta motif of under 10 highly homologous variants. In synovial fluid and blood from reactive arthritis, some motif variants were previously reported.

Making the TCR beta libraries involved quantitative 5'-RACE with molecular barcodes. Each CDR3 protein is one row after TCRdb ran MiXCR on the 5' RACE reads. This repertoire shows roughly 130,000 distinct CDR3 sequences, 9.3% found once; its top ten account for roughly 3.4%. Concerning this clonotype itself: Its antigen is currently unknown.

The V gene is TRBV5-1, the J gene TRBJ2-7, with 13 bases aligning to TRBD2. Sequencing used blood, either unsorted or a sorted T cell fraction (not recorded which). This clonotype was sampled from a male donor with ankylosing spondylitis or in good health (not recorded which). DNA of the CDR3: TGCGCCAGTAGCCACGGACTAGCGGGAGTTCTCTACGAGCAGTACTTC. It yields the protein CASSHGLAGVLYEQYF.